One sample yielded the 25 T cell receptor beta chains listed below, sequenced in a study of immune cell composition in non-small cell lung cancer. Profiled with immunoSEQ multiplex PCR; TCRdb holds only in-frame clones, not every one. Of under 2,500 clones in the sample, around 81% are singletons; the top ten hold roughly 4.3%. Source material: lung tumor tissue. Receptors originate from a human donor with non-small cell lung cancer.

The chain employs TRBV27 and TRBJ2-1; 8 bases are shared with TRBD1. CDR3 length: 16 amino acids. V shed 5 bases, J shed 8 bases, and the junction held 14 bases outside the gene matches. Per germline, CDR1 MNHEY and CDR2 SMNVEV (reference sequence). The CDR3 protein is CASSLWTGKGVDEQFF. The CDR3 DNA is TGTGCCAGCAGTCTTTGGACAGGGAAAGGTGTGGATGAGCAGTTCTTC.

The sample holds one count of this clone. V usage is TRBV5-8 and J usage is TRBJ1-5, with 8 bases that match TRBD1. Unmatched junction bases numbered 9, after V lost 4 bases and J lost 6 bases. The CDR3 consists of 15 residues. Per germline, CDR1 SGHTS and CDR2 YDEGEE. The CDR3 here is CASSPDRGRSQPQHF. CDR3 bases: TGTGCCAGCAGCCCTGACAGGGGAAGAAGTCAGCCCCAGCATTTT. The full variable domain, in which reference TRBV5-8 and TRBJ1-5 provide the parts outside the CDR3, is EAGVTQSPTHLIKTRGQQATLRCSPISGHTSVYWYQQALGLGLQFLLWYDEGEERNRGNFPPRFSGRQFPNYSSELNVNALELEDSALYLCASSPDRGRSQPQHFGDGTRLSIL.

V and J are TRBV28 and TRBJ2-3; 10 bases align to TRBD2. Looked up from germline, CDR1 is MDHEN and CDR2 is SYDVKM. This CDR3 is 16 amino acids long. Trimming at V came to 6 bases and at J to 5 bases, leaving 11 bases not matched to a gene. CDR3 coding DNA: TGTGCCAGCAGCTCGGGACAGACTAGCGGGTTAGATACGCAGTATTTT. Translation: CASSSGQTSGLDTQYF.

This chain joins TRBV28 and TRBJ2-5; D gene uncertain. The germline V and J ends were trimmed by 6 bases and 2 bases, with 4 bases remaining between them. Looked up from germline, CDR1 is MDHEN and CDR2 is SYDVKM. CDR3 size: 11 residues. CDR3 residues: CASSKQETQYF. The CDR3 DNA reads TGTGCCAGCAGCAAACAAGAGACCCAGTACTTC.

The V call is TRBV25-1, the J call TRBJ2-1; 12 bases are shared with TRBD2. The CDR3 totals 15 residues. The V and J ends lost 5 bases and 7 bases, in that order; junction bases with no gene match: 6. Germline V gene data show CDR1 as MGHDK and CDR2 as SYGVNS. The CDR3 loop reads CASSRSLAGGNEQFF. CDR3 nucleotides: TGTGCCAGCAGTCGATCCCTAGCGGGAGGGAATGAGCAGTTCTTC.

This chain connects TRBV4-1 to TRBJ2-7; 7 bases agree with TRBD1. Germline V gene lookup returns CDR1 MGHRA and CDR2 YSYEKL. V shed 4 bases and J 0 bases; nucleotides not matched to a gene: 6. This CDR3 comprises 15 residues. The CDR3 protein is CASSRVTGASYEQYF. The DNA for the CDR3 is TGCGCCAGCAGCCGAGTAACAGGGGCCTCCTACGAGCAGTACTTC.

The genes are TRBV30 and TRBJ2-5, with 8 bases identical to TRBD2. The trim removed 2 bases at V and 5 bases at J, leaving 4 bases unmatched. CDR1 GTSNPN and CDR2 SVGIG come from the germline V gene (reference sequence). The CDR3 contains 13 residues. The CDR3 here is CAWSRTGGETQYF. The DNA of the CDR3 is TGTGCCTGGAGTAGAACGGGGGGGGAGACCCAGTACTTC.

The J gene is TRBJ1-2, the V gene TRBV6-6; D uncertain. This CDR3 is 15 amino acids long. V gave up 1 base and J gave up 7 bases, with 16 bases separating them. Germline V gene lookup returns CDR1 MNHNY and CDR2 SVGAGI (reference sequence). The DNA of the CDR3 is TGTGCCAGCAGTTACTACGAGGGTTTGGACCGTGGCTACACCTTC. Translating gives CASSYYEGLDRGYTF.

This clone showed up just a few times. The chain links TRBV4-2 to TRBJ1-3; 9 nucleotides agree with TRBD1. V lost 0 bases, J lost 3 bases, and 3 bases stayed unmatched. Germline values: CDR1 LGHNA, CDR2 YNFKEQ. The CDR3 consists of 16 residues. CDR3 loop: CASSQDPGQGGNTIYF. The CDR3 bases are TGTGCCAGCAGCCAAGATCCGGGACAGGGTGGAAACACCATATATTTT.

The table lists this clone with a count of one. CDR3 residues: CSVVRQGSNEQFF. CDR3 nucleotides: TGCAGCGTTGTGCGGCAGGGGAGCAATGAGCAGTTCTTC. This rearrangement joins TRBV29-1 to TRBJ2-1, with D perhaps matching TRBD1 (6 bases). V dropped 4 bases and J dropped 6 bases, with 13 bases sitting between them. This CDR3 comprises 13 residues. Germline V gene lookup returns CDR1 SQVTM and CDR2 ANQGSEA.

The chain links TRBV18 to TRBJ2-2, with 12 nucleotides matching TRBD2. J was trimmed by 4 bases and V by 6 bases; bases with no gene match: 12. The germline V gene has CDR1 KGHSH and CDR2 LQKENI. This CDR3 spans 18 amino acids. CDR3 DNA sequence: TGTGCCAGCTCCACCAGGCTAGCGGGAGGGCCAACCACCGGGGAGCTGTTTTTT. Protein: CASSTRLAGGPTTGELFF.

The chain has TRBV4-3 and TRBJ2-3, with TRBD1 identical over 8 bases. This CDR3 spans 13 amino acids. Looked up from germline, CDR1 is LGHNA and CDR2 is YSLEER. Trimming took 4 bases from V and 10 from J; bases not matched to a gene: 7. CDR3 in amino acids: CASSRYTGQAQYF. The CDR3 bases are TGCGCCAGCAGCCGTTATACGGGACAGGCGCAGTATTTT.

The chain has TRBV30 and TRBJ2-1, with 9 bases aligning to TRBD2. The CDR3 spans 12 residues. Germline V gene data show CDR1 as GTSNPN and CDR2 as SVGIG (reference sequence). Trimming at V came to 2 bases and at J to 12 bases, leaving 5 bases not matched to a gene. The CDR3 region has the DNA TGTGCCTGGAGTCAGACTAGCGGCCCGCAGTTCTTC. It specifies CAWSQTSGPQFF.

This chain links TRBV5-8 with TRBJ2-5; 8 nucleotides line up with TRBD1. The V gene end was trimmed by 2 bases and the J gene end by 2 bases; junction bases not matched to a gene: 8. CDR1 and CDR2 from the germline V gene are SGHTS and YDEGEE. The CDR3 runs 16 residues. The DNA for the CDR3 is TGTGCCAGCAGCTTCCAGGGGGCAGGTTATCAAGAGACCCAGTACTTC. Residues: CASSFQGAGYQETQYF.

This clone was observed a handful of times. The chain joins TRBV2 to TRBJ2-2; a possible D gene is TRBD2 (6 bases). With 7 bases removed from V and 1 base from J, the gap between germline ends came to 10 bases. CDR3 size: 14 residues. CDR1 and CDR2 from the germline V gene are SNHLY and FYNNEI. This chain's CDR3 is CASIFGGNTGELFF. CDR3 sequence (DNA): TGTGCCAGCATTTTCGGGGGGAACACCGGGGAGCTGTTTTTT.

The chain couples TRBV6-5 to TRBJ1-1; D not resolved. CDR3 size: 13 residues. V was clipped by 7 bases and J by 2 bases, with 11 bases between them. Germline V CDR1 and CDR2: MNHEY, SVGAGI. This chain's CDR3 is CASTPGVNTEAFF. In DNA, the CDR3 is TGTGCCAGCACCCCAGGTGTTAACACTGAAGCTTTCTTT.

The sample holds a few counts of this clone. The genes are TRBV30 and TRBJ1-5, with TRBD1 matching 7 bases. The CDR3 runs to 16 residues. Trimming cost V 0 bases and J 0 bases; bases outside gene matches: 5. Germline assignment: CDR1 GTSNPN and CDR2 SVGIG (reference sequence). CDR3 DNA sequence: TGTGCCTGGAGTGTAAAATACAGGGGTAGCAATCAGCCCCAGCATTTT. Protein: CAWSVKYRGSNQPQHF.

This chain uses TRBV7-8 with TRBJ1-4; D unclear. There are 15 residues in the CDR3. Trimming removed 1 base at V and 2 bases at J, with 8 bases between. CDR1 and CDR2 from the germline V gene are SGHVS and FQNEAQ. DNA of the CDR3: TGTGCCAGCAGCTTAGTCGGTTCCACTAATGAAAAACTGTTTTTT. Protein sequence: CASSLVGSTNEKLFF. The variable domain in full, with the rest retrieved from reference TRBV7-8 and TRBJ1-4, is GAGVSQSPRYKVAKRGQDVALRCDPISGHVSLFWYQQALGQGPEFLTYFQNEAQLDKSGLPSDRFFAERPEGSVSTLKIQRTQQEDSAVYLCASSLVGSTNEKLFFGSGTQLSVL.

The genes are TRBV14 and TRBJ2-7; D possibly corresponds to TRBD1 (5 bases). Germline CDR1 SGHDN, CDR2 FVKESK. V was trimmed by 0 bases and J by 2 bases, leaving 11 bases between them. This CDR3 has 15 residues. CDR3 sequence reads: CASSQEKGLPYEQYF. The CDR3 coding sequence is TGTGCCAGCAGCCAAGAAAAGGGGCTGCCCTACGAGCAGTACTTC.

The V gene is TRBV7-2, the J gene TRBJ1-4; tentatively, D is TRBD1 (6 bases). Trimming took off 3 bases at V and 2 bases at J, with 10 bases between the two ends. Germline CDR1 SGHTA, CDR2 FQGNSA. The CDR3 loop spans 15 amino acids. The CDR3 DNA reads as TGTGCCAGCAGCTTGGGGGCGCGTACTAATGAAAAACTGTTTTTT. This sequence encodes CASSLGARTNEKLFF.

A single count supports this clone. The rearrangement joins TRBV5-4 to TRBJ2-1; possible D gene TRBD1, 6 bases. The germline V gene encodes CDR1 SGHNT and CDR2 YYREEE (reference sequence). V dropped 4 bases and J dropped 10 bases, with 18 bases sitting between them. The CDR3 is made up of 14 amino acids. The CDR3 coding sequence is TGTGCCAGCAGCCCGACAGGCCCCGGGTCAGAGCAGTTCTTC. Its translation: CASSPTGPGSEQFF.

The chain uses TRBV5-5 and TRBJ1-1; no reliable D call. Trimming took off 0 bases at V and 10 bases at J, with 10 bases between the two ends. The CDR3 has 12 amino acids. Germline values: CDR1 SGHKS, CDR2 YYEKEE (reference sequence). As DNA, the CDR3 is TGTGCCAGCAGCTTGGGGGCTATGGTAGCTTTCTTT. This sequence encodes CASSLGAMVAFF.

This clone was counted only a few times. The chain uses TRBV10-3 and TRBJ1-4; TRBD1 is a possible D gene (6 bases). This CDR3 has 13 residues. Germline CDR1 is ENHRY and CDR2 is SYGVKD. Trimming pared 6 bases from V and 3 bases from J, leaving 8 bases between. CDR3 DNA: TGTGCCATCAGCGGACAGCCTAATGAAAAACTGTTTTTT. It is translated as CAISGQPNEKLFF.

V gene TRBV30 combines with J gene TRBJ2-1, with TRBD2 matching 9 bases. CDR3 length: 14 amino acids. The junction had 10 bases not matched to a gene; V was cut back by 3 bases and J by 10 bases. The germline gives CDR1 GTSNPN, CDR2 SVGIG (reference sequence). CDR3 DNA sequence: TGTGCCTGGAGGCTAGCGGGGTTGACAGGCGAGCAGTTCTTC. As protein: CAWRLAGLTGEQFF.

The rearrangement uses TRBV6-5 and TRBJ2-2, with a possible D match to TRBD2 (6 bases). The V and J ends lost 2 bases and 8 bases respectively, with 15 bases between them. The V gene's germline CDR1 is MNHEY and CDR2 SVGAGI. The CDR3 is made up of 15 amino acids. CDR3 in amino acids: CASSYTAGPQGELFF. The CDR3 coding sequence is TGTGCCAGCAGTTACACGGCGGGACCTCAGGGGGAGCTGTTTTTT.